The 29 T cell receptor beta chains below come from one sample, sequenced in a study of regulatory T cells in long-lasting Graves disease. Time point here: newly diagnosed GD, antithyroid drugs for less than 3 months. Scientists built the TCR library using RNA that was extracted from PBMCs. Arm-PCR with iRepertoire HTBI primers amplified the CDR3 regions for these TCR beta libraries. Using its own MiXCR run on the multiplex PCR reads, TCRdb lists one record per CDR3 protein. The sample carries hundreds of thousands of distinct CDR3 sequences, roughly 15% recorded once. The sample was also linked to a second study, of T cells in Graves' hyperthyroidism and ophthalmopathy.

Sequenced material: peripheral blood mononuclear cells (PBMCs), taken at new diagnosis, from a patient treated with antithyroid drugs. All receptors come from a woman aged 40 to 55 with Graves disease.

This clonotype was observed many times. The chain has TRBV12-3 or TRBV12-4 and TRBJ1-5; TRBD1 matches at 7 bases. V shed 6 bases, J shed 2 bases, and the junction held 7 bases outside the gene matches. CDR3 size: 15 residues. CDR3 sequence reads: CASSIQGFGNQPQHF. CDR3 nucleotides: TGTGCCAGCAGCATACAGGGGTTCGGCAATCAGCCCCAGCATTTT.

In this sample, this clonotype turned up a few times. In DNA form, the CDR3 reads TGTGCCAGCAGCCATCTGGGGGAGAGGGGCACTGAAGCTTTCTTT. Translated: CASSHLGERGTEAFF. The genes are TRBV3-1 and TRBJ1-1; tentative D call: TRBD1 (5 bases). Looked up from germline, CDR1 is LGHDT and CDR2 is YNNKEL (reference sequence). The length of the CDR3 is 15 residues. Trimming shortened V by 3 bases and J by 4 bases, and 15 bases separated the two germline ends.

This clonotype came up many times. V usage is TRBV7-3 and J usage is TRBJ2-5; 7 bases are shared with TRBD1. This CDR3 contains 14 residues. Germline CDR1 is SGHTA and CDR2 is FQGTGA. V lost 5 bases, J lost 3 bases, and 6 bases stayed unmatched. As DNA, the CDR3 is TGTGCCAGCAGCCCCACAGGGGACAAAGAGACCCAGTACTTC. Translated, it gives CASSPTGDKETQYF.

This clonotype has more than one count but fewer than ten. The chain uses TRBV27 and TRBJ2-7; D possibly corresponds to TRBD2 (7 bases). The CDR3 sequence is 14 residues long. The V end was cut by 5 bases, the J end by 4 bases, with 15 bases between. CDR1 is MNHEY and CDR2 is SMNVEV in the germline V gene (reference sequence). As DNA, the CDR3 is TGTGCCAGCAGTCCTCGGACTAGGGGGTACGAGCAGTACTTC. As protein: CASSPRTRGYEQYF.

This clonotype occurred many times. This rearrangement joins TRBV7-8 to TRBJ2-7; D is unclear. Trimming left V 1 base short and J 5 bases short, with 12 bases between. The CDR3 totals 14 residues. Germline CDR1 and CDR2: SGHVS and FQNEAQ. The CDR3 protein is CASSLGPGFHEQYF. Here the CDR3 DNA reads TGTGCCAGCAGCTTAGGCCCAGGTTTCCACGAGCAGTACTTC.

This clonotype was picked up a small number of times. The V and J genes are TRBV19 and TRBJ2-2, with TRBD1 matching over 10 bases. Germline trimming cut 8 bases from V and 6 bases from J; bases unmatched to any gene: 15. Per germline, CDR1 LNHDA and CDR2 SQIVND (reference sequence). The length of the CDR3 is 17 residues. The CDR3 sequence is CASGRTGTGDWPGELFF. The DNA for the CDR3 is TGTGCCAGTGGACGGACCGGGACAGGGGATTGGCCCGGGGAGCTGTTTTTT.

This clonotype was found many times. This chain uses TRBV11-2 with TRBJ2-2; tentative D call: TRBD2 (5 bases). Per the germline V gene, CDR1 is SGHAT and CDR2 is FQNNGV. This CDR3 is 14 amino acids long. Trimming pared 4 bases from V and 6 bases from J, leaving 12 bases between. CDR3 nucleotide sequence: TGTGCCAGCAGCTGGACCGGGGAACCCGGGGAGCTGTTTTTT. Amino acids: CASSWTGEPGELFF.

Comment on this clonotype: Germline is not matched at one junction end, which may reflect a read error. The genes are TRBV7-9 and TRBJ2-7; D is undetermined. There are 12 residues in the CDR3. Germline V gene lookup returns CDR1 SEHNR and CDR2 FQNEAQ (reference sequence). CDR3 sequence: CASSPSSYERYF. DNA for the CDR3: TGTGCCAGCAGCCCAAGCTCCTACGAGCGGTACTTC.

A remark on this clonotype: This may be a read error, as it is one base from a much larger clone. V usage is TRBV18 and J usage is TRBJ2-7; 8 bases fit TRBD1. The CDR3 totals 13 residues. Germline CDR1 KGHSH, CDR2 LQKENI. Unmatched junction bases numbered 6, after V lost 5 bases and J lost 6 bases. Here the CDR3 reads CASSTGQVVEQYF. The DNA for the CDR3 is TGTGCCAGCTCAACGGGACAGGTGGTCGAGCAGTACTTC.

The chain combines TRBV12-3 or TRBV12-4 with TRBJ2-4; no clear D. The CDR3 loop spans 14 amino acids. The V end lost 5 bases, the J end lost 2 bases, and 10 bases lay between the germline ends. CDR3 protein: CASSPAESKNIQYF. CDR3 coding DNA: TGTGCCAGCAGTCCCGCCGAATCCAAAAACATTCAGTACTTC.

This clonotype turned up a few times. The V and J genes are TRBV19 and TRBJ2-3; 9 bases map to TRBD2. Germline values: CDR1 LNHDA, CDR2 SQIVND (reference sequence). The CDR3 is made up of 13 amino acids. Losses at the gene ends were 6 bases for V and 9 bases for J; bases not matched to a gene: 7. CDR3 sequence reads: CASRLAGPGTQYF. The DNA of the CDR3 is TGTGCCAGTAGGCTAGCGGGACCGGGCACGCAGTATTTT.

This clonotype was seen only a few times. The chain couples TRBV20-1 to TRBJ2-1, with D maybe TRBD2 (5 bases). Germline CDR1 is DFQATT and CDR2 is SNEGSKA (reference sequence). CDR3 length: 14 amino acids. Trimming took off 6 bases at V and 4 bases at J, with 16 bases between the two ends. The CDR3 region is CSAIGLGYYNEQFF. The CDR3, as DNA: TGCAGTGCGATTGGACTGGGTTATTACAATGAGCAGTTCTTC.

Ten or more counts support this clonotype. The rearrangement links TRBV24-1 to TRBJ2-5; 8 bases line up with TRBD2. The germline gives CDR1 KGHDR, CDR2 SFDVKD. The CDR3 runs to 17 residues. With 4 bases clipped from V and 4 bases from J, the junction kept 13 bases outside the gene matches. The CDR3 DNA follows: TGTGCCACCAGTGACCGTACGAGTCGAGCGGGAGCAGAGACCCAGTACTTC. Protein sequence: CATSDRTSRAGAETQYF.

In its sample, this clonotype was seen many times. The chain carries TRBV11-2 and TRBJ2-2; D is unresolved. Trimming shortened V by 3 bases and J by 6 bases, and 5 bases separated the two germline ends. This CDR3 contains 12 residues. Germline CDR1 and CDR2: SGHAT and FQNNGV. DNA for the CDR3: TGTGCCAGCAGCTTCATGGCCGGGGAGCTGTTTTTT. This translates into CASSFMAGELFF.

This clonotype appeared many times. The CDR3 DNA sequence: TGTGCCAGCAGTTACATTACAGCCGACGGCTACGAGCAGTACTTC. It yields the protein CASSYITADGYEQYF. The V and J genes are TRBV6-5 and TRBJ2-7; the D is unclear. Trimming left V 2 bases short and J 3 bases short, with 14 bases between. Germline V lookup: CDR1 MNHEY, CDR2 SVGAGI. This CDR3 is 15 amino acids long.

This clonotype was seen at least ten times. CDR3 bases: TGTGCCACCAGCCGACAGGGTGGAGAGACCCAGTACTTC. Its protein product is CATSRQGGETQYF. This sequence joins TRBV15 and TRBJ2-5, with 7 bases lining up with TRBD1. The CDR3 is 13 amino acids. Germline lookup yields CDR1 LNHNV and CDR2 YYDKDF (reference sequence). Trimming took 5 bases from V and 4 from J; bases not matched to a gene: 4.

Ten or more counts support this clonotype. This chain joins TRBV30 and TRBJ1-5; D uncertain. V lost 2 bases to trimming and J lost 2 bases, with 13 bases between them. This CDR3 has 15 residues. Germline CDR1 and CDR2: GTSNPN and SVGIG (reference sequence). CDR3 sequence: CAWSPRENRNQPQHF. Here the CDR3 DNA reads TGTGCCTGGAGTCCTAGGGAAAATCGCAATCAGCCCCAGCATTTT.

This clonotype was recorded many times. J is TRBJ2-3 and V is TRBV20-1; 7 nucleotides line up with TRBD2. The germline V gene has CDR1 DFQATT and CDR2 SNEGSKA (reference sequence). There are 13 residues in the CDR3. The trim removed 4 bases at V and 4 bases at J, leaving 5 bases unmatched. CDR3 in amino acids: CSATGLEADTQYF. CDR3 bases: TGCAGTGCTACCGGACTAGAGGCAGATACGCAGTATTTT.

The chain uses TRBV5-5 and TRBJ2-7, with 9 bases fitting TRBD1. Per germline, CDR1 SGHKS and CDR2 YYEKEE (reference sequence). The CDR3 runs to 13 residues. The V and J ends lost 3 bases and 7 bases, in that order; junction bases with no gene match: 5. Here the CDR3 reads CASSSGTGREQYF. DNA of the CDR3: TGTGCCAGCAGCTCCGGGACAGGGCGTGAGCAGTACTTC.

This clonotype was detected only a few times. This chain uses TRBV30 with TRBJ2-7, with 8 bases that match TRBD1. The CDR3 loop spans 13 amino acids. V trimming: 4 bases; J trimming: 4 bases; junction bases outside the gene matches: 6. Germline V CDR1 and CDR2: GTSNPN, SVGIG (reference sequence). This CDR3 reads CAWNWDRTYEQYF. The CDR3 coding sequence is TGTGCCTGGAATTGGGACAGGACATACGAGCAGTACTTC. The entire variable domain, with the rest obtained from reference TRBV30 and TRBJ2-7, is as follows: SQTIHQWPATLVQPVGSPLSLECTVEGTSNPNLYWYRQAAGRGLQLLFYSVGIGQISSEVPQNLSASRPQDRQFILSSKKLLLSDSGFYLCAWNWDRTYEQYFGPGTRLTVT.

This clonotype was seen ten or more times. The CDR3 loop reads CASSTEGVAYEQYF. Here the CDR3 DNA reads TGTGCCAGCAGTACCGAGGGAGTAGCGTACGAGCAGTACTTC. The genes are TRBV3-1 and TRBJ2-7; D perhaps matches TRBD2 (5 bases). The CDR3 covers 14 residues. Trimming removed 6 bases at V and 4 bases at J, with 16 bases between. Germline assignment: CDR1 LGHDT and CDR2 YNNKEL (reference sequence).

The rearrangement joins TRBV11-3 to TRBJ2-1; D perhaps matches TRBD2 (5 bases). V lost 1 base, J lost 8 bases, and 12 bases lay in between. The germline V gene encodes CDR1 SGHNT and CDR2 YENEEA. This CDR3 is 14 amino acids long. This CDR3 reads CASSLVGEGHEQFF. As DNA, the CDR3 is TGTGCCAGCAGCTTAGTCGGAGAGGGCCATGAGCAGTTCTTC.

This clonotype appeared a few times. V usage is TRBV7-2 and J usage is TRBJ2-5, with a possible D match to TRBD1 (6 bases). The V and J ends lost 5 bases and 4 bases respectively, with 17 bases between them. The CDR3 length is 15 residues. The germline V gene has CDR1 SGHTA and CDR2 FQGNSA. The CDR3, as DNA: TGTGCCAGCAGCCGTGGGACATCGCGAGGAGAGACCCAGTACTTC. Translated, it gives CASSRGTSRGETQYF.

Of note for this clonotype: This sequence may be a read error, since a much larger clone differs from it by one base. V gene TRBV5-1 combines with J gene TRBJ2-6; D is perhaps TRBD1 or TRBD2 (5 bases each). The CDR3 covers 15 residues. CDR1 and CDR2 from the germline V gene are SGHRS and YFSETQ. The CDR3 DNA reads TGCGCCAGCAGCTTGGCCGGGGATGGGGCCAACGTCCTGCCTTTC. As protein: CASSLAGDGANVLPF.

In this sample, this clonotype turned up many times. The chain couples TRBV9 to TRBJ1-1; maybe TRBD1 (6 bases). Trimming shortened V by 6 bases and J by 8 bases, and 20 bases separated the two germline ends. This CDR3 spans 14 amino acids. Germline CDR1 reads SGDLS; CDR2 reads YYNGEE. CDR3 DNA: TGTGCCAGCAAACCGGCTGGGGGGGCGCGGGAAGCTTTCTTT. Protein sequence: CASKPAGGAREAFF.

This clonotype was recorded at least ten times. This rearrangement joins TRBV27 to TRBJ1-6; D remains unclear. From germline, CDR1 is MNHEY and CDR2 SMNVEV (reference sequence). V lost 3 bases and J lost 13, with 16 bases in between. This CDR3 is built from 14 residues. CDR3 in amino acids: CASSLSGFTLPLHF. In DNA form, the CDR3 reads TGTGCCAGCAGTTTGTCTGGGTTTACTCTCCCCCTCCACTTT.

This clonotype showed up many times. The rearrangement uses TRBV6-2 or TRBV6-3 and TRBJ2-7; TRBD2 matches at 8 bases. The V segment lost 0 bases and the J segment 0 bases; nucleotides outside the gene matches: 1. CDR1 and CDR2 from the germline V gene are MNHEY and SVGEGT. This CDR3 has 15 amino acids. The CDR3 protein is CASSYSSGTSYEQYF. CDR3 sequence (DNA): TGTGCCAGCAGTTACTCTAGCGGGACCTCCTACGAGCAGTACTTC.

The CDR3 nucleotides are TGTGCCAGCAGCCCGAGACAGGGACATAACTATGGCTACACCTTC. Its translation: CASSPRQGHNYGYTF. The chain has TRBV7-9 and TRBJ1-2; 7 bases match TRBD1. In germline, CDR1 is SEHNR, CDR2 FQNEAQ (reference sequence). The junction had 7 bases not matched to a gene; V was cut back by 5 bases and J by 1 base. The length of the CDR3 is 15 residues.

This clonotype has a handful of counts. This rearrangement joins TRBV30 to TRBJ1-2; 7 bases match TRBD1. V gave up 3 bases and J gave up 6 bases; unmatched junction bases: 7. The CDR3 is made up of 13 amino acids. Germline lookup yields CDR1 GTSNPN and CDR2 SVGIG (reference sequence). CDR3 coding DNA: TGTGCCTGGAGAGGGGGCCCTGGGGATGGCTACACCTTC. Protein product: CAWRGGPGDGYTF.